The TCR beta chain described here comes from a study of technical replicates of blood from several donors. Clones were sequenced by immunoSEQ multiplex PCR, and TCRdb holds only the in-frame ones, with some missing. The sample yields approximately 53,000 clones, about 96% seen once. This CDR3 comprises 15 residues. Trimming took 7 bases from V and 0 from J, leaving 10 bases between them. Germline V gene data show CDR1 as PRHDT and CDR2 as FYEKMQ (reference sequence). This chain connects TRBV13 to TRBJ2-6; D is unclear. Sequenced input: T cells isolated from PBMCs. The clonotype was recovered from a human donor in good health. The CDR3 DNA sequence: TGTGCCAGCAAACTAAAGCTCTCTGGGGCCAACGTCCTGACTTTC. Encoded protein: CASKLKLSGANVLTF.